This TCR beta chain was captured by sequencing in a study of identical twins. Trimming stripped 8 bases from V and 5 bases from J, with 19 bases between. This CDR3 is 15 amino acids long. Germline loops: CDR1 SEHNR, CDR2 FQNEAQ (reference sequence). A universal primer site came from template switching; cDNA carried unique molecular identifiers. TCRdb itself ran the 5' RACE reads through MiXCR, one entry per CDR3 protein. Here the sample spans some 460,000 distinct CDR3 sequences, 14% being singletons. This clonotype was counted a few times. The data were also submitted as part of a second study, on yellow fever vaccine responses in identical twins.

V usage is TRBV7-9 and J usage is TRBJ1-5; tentatively, D is TRBD1 (6 bases). The receptor comes from a woman aged 18-30 years in good health. What was sequenced was CD4+ T cells sorted from blood. The CDR3 here is CASSPLGGRDQPQHF. The CDR3 DNA sequence: TGTGCCAGCTCACCGTTGGGGGGGCGGGATCAGCCCCAGCATTTT.